Each of the 27 T cell receptor beta chains below was sequenced from the same sample in a study of OX40 agonist ivuxolimab in advanced cancers. The repertoire was sequenced with immunoSEQ multiplex PCR; TCRdb's copy has only in-frame clones and lacks some. The sample holds around 66,000 clones, around 84% seen once. The sequenced sample was CD4+ or CD8+ T cells sorted from blood, obtained in a trial of the OX40 agonist ivuxolimab. Source of these receptors: an adult with an advanced solid tumor such as melanoma, head and neck, liver or kidney cancer.

This sequence joins TRBV2 and TRBJ1-3; 7 bases are a match to TRBD1. Unmatched junction bases numbered 9, after V lost 6 bases and J lost 1 base. Germline CDR1 and CDR2: SNHLY and FYNNEI. This CDR3 contains 16 residues. The CDR3 protein is CASRATGMGSGNTIYF. The CDR3 bases are TGTGCCAGCAGGGCGACAGGGATGGGGTCTGGAAACACCATATATTTT.

This chain joins TRBV27 and TRBJ1-4; 8 nucleotides match TRBD1. V shed 5 bases, J shed 6 bases, and the junction held 5 bases outside the gene matches. Per germline, CDR1 MNHEY and CDR2 SMNVEV (reference sequence). CDR3 size: 14 residues. The CDR3 DNA reads TGTGCCAGCAGTCTCCGACAGGGGTATGAAAAACTGTTTTTT. This sequence encodes CASSLRQGYEKLFF. The full variable domain, rest sourced from reference TRBV27 and TRBJ1-4, is EAQVTQNPRYLITVTGKKLTVTCSQNMNHEYMSWYRQDPGLGLRQIYYSMNVEVTDKGDVPEGYKVSRKEKRNFPLILESPSPNQTSLYFCASSLRQGYEKLFFGSGTQLSVL.

V gene TRBV7-2 combines with J gene TRBJ1-3, with 10 bases lining up with TRBD1. V lost 1 base, J lost 2 bases, and 5 bases stayed unmatched. The CDR3 extends over 17 amino acids. Per the germline V gene, CDR1 is SGHTA and CDR2 is FQGNSA. As DNA, the CDR3 is TGTGCCAGCAGCTTAGTAGACAGGGGGCTTACTGGAAACACCATATATTTT. As protein: CASSLVDRGLTGNTIYF.

This chain joins TRBV28 and TRBJ1-5; possible D gene TRBD1, 5 bases. Germline V gene lookup returns CDR1 MDHEN and CDR2 SYDVKM. V gave up 7 bases and J gave up 1 base, with 8 bases separating them. CDR3 length equals 13 residues. The CDR3 loop reads CASNRPSNQPQHF. For the CDR3, the DNA is TGTGCCAGCAACAGGCCCAGCAATCAGCCCCAGCATTTT. Filled out from reference TRBV28 and TRBJ1-5, the complete variable domain reads DVKVTQSSRYLVKRTGEKVFLECVQDMDHENMFWYRQDPGLGLRLIYFSYDVKMKEKGDIPEGYSVSREKKERFSLILESASTNQTSMYLCASNRPSNQPQHFGDGTRLSIL.

The chain uses TRBV28 and TRBJ1-2; 8 nucleotides agree with TRBD1. The V gene's germline CDR1 is MDHEN and CDR2 SYDVKM. The J segment lost 8 bases and the V segment lost 2 bases, leaving 10 bases of the junction unmatched. The CDR3 is 15 residues long. The CDR3: CASSLVQGAWEGYTF. In DNA form, the CDR3 reads TGTGCCAGCAGTTTAGTTCAGGGGGCGTGGGAAGGCTACACCTTC.

J is TRBJ2-7 and V is TRBV11-2, with a tentative D call TRBD1 (6 bases). Germline V gives CDR1 SGHAT, CDR2 FQNNGV. The V gene lost 4 bases and the J gene lost 0 bases, with 22 bases spanning the gap. This CDR3 contains 18 residues. CDR3 loop: CASSSARKGRGSSYEQYF. The CDR3 nucleotides are TGTGCCAGCAGCTCCGCACGAAAGGGTAGGGGGAGCTCCTACGAGCAGTACTTC.

The rearrangement joins TRBV12-2 to TRBJ1-5; TRBD1, the D gene given by the table, was not confirmed from the DNA. TRBV12-2 is a listed pseudogene. This CDR3 spans 20 amino acids. The CDR3 sequence is CASRWDLDRSQAYSNQPQHF. The CDR3, as DNA: TGTGCAAGTCGCTGGGACCTAGACAGGTCACAGGCGTATAGCAATCAGCCCCAGCATTTT.

The V and J genes are TRBV7-6 and TRBJ2-7, with TRBD1 matching over 12 bases. CDR1 and CDR2 (germline): SGHVS, FNYEAQ. J gave up 7 bases and V 4 bases, and 8 bases lay outside the gene matches. The CDR3 spans 15 residues. CDR3 DNA sequence: TGTGCCAGCAGCTCTCCGGGACAGGGGGCATTTGAGCAGTACTTC. Amino acid sequence: CASSSPGQGAFEQYF. The full variable domain, its missing parts supplied by reference TRBV7-6 and TRBJ2-7, is GAGVSQSPRYKVTKRGQDVALRCDPISGHVSLYWYRQALGQGPEFLTYFNYEAQQDKSGLPNDRFSAERPEGSISTLTIQRTEQRDSAMYRCASSSPGQGAFEQYFGPGTRLTVT.

The chain recombines TRBV18 with TRBJ1-2, with TRBD1 matching 9 bases. V was pared by 2 bases and J by 6 bases, with 7 bases of the junction left unmatched. This CDR3 is 15 amino acids long. Germline V gene sequence: CDR1 KGHSH, CDR2 LQKENI. The chain's CDR3 is CASSPATGGRDGYTF. The CDR3 region has the DNA TGTGCCAGCTCACCAGCTACAGGGGGCAGGGATGGCTACACCTTC. The whole variable domain, remainder taken from reference TRBV18 and TRBJ1-2, is NAGVMQNPRHLVRRRGQEARLRCSPMKGHSHVYWYRQLPEEGLKFMVYLQKENIIDESGMPKERFSAEFPKEGPSILRIQQVVRGDSAAYFCASSPATGGRDGYTFGSGTRLTVV.

This chain uses TRBV11-2 with TRBJ2-5; D ambiguous. V lost 3 bases and J 7 bases, leaving 12 bases between the germline ends. The CDR3 sequence is 13 residues long. The germline gives CDR1 SGHAT, CDR2 FQNNGV. This CDR3 reads CASSLGDSGTQYF. In DNA form, the CDR3 reads TGTGCCAGCAGCTTGGGTGATTCGGGGACCCAGTACTTC.

The sample holds a few counts of this clone. The chain links TRBV18 to TRBJ2-3; D unclear. The CDR3 runs 14 residues. V shed 0 bases and J shed 5 bases, with 9 bases lying between them. Germline CDR1 KGHSH, CDR2 LQKENI. The CDR3, as DNA: TGTGCCAGCTCACCACCGTTGATGGGAGATACGCAGTATTTT. Its translation: CASSPPLMGDTQYF.

Only one count was recorded for this clone. V is TRBV5-1 and J is TRBJ1-2; TRBD1 might be the D (6 bases). V was cut by 3 bases and J by 4 bases, with 22 bases left in between. The CDR3 is 17 residues long. Germline loops: CDR1 SGHRS, CDR2 YFSETQ. CDR3 nucleotides: TGCGCCAGCAGCTCAGGCCAACCTGGGACACTACCCTATGGCTACACCTTC. As protein: CASSSGQPGTLPYGYTF.

This clone was recorded once. This chain joins TRBV27 and TRBJ1-2, with a tentative D call TRBD1 (6 bases). CDR1 and CDR2 from the germline V gene are MNHEY and SMNVEV (reference sequence). The CDR3 runs 15 residues. Trimming cost V 5 bases and J 7 bases, with 20 bases left between them. The CDR3 bases are TGTGCCAGCAGTGCAGGAAAACAGGGAGTGAGTGGCTACACCTTC. Translation gives CASSAGKQGVSGYTF.

This clone has just one count. The rearrangement uses TRBV25-1 and TRBJ2-3; 11 nucleotides agree with TRBD2. Germline V lookup: CDR1 MGHDK, CDR2 SYGVNS. J gave up 7 bases and V 1 base, and 10 bases lay outside the gene matches. The CDR3 is 17 amino acids. The DNA of the CDR3 is TGTGCCAGCAGTGAATTCGGTAGCGGGAGGGCCCTTAATACGCAGTATTTT. Protein: CASSEFGSGRALNTQYF.

To note about this clone: Different DNA sequences within this sample yield the same CDR3. The chain uses TRBV29-1 and TRBJ1-1; D gene ambiguous. The V end was cut by 6 bases, the J end by 1 base, with 3 bases between. The CDR3 extends over 10 amino acids. CDR1 is SQVTM and CDR2 is ANQGSEA in the germline V gene. The CDR3 bases are TGCAGCGTCAAGAACACTGAAGCTTTCTTT. Translating gives CSVKNTEAFF. The full variable domain, with the rest looked up from reference TRBV29-1 and TRBJ1-1, is SAVISQKPSRDICQRGTSLTIQCQVDSQVTMMFWYRQQPGQSLTLIATANQGSEATYESGFVIDKFPISRPNLTFSTLTVSNMSPEDSSIYLCSVKNTEAFFGQGTRLTVV.

V usage is TRBV28 and J usage is TRBJ2-5; D is perhaps TRBD1 or TRBD2 (6 bases each). The CDR3 length is 15 residues. V was cut by 6 bases and J by 6 bases, with 20 bases left in between. Germline V gene data show CDR1 as MDHEN and CDR2 as SYDVKM. The CDR3 spells CASRGAGEVKKTQYF. The DNA of the CDR3 is TGTGCCAGCAGGGGGGCAGGGGAGGTGAAAAAGACCCAGTACTTC.

The chain links TRBV19 to TRBJ2-5, with 8 bases fitting TRBD2. V lost 6 bases to trimming and J lost 5 bases; unmatched junction nucleotides: 17. This CDR3 contains 17 residues. Germline CDR1 is LNHDA and CDR2 is SQIVND (reference sequence). The CDR3 protein is CASSPSRRGAWTETQYF. CDR3 bases: TGTGCCAGTAGCCCCTCACGGCGGGGGGCATGGACGGAGACCCAGTACTTC.

The rearrangement uses TRBV27 and TRBJ1-6; possibly TRBD1 for D (6 bases). The CDR3 length is 15 residues. Trimming took off 8 bases at V and 8 bases at J, with 19 bases between the two ends. The V gene's germline CDR1 is MNHEY and CDR2 SMNVEV (reference sequence). This CDR3 reads CASRAGVRIYSPLHF. The CDR3 DNA follows: TGTGCCAGCCGGGCAGGGGTAAGGATTTATTCACCCCTCCACTTT.

This clone was detected only a few times. The chain recombines TRBV6-5 with TRBJ1-5; D perhaps matches TRBD1 (5 bases). There are 12 residues in the CDR3. Trimming shortened V by 5 bases and J by 9 bases, and 11 bases separated the two germline ends. Germline V gene data show CDR1 as MNHEY and CDR2 as SVGAGI. CDR3 loop: CASSQGAGPQHF. CDR3 sequence (DNA): TGTGCCAGCAGTCAGGGAGCCGGGCCCCAGCATTTT.

The chain has TRBV7-6 and TRBJ1-1; 7 bases are shared with TRBD1. From germline, CDR1 is SGHVS and CDR2 FNYEAQ. Losses at the gene ends were 6 bases for V and 0 bases for J; bases not matched to a gene: 7. The CDR3 loop spans 15 amino acids. CDR3 residues: CASSSPGGLNTEAFF. CDR3 sequence (DNA): TGTGCCAGCAGTTCCCCAGGGGGACTGAACACTGAAGCTTTCTTT.

This clone appeared once. The chain combines TRBV5-4 with TRBJ2-7; 7 nucleotides match TRBD1. CDR1 is SGHNT and CDR2 is YYREEE in the germline V gene (reference sequence). The CDR3 spans 15 residues. V was clipped by 3 bases and J by 2 bases; unmatched bases: 8. This CDR3 reads CASSYTGVGPYEQYF. The CDR3 region has the DNA TGTGCCAGCAGCTATACAGGGGTCGGCCCCTACGAGCAGTACTTC.

There are a few counts of this clone. This sequence joins TRBV19 and TRBJ1-2; no clear D gene. This CDR3 has 13 residues. V shed 8 bases and J shed 5 bases, with 15 bases lying between them. Germline V gives CDR1 LNHDA, CDR2 SQIVND (reference sequence). CDR3 amino acids: CASGSRLFYGYTF. The DNA of the CDR3 is TGTGCCAGTGGCTCACGGTTATTTTATGGCTACACCTTC.

The V and J genes are TRBV7-2 and TRBJ2-7, with D possibly matching TRBD1 (5 bases). V gave up 2 bases and J gave up 6 bases, with 20 bases separating them. The CDR3 is 16 residues long. Looked up from germline, CDR1 is SGHTA and CDR2 is FQGNSA. This CDR3 reads CASSLRSVSLGVEQYF. In DNA, the CDR3 is TGTGCCAGCAGCTTAAGGTCCGTGTCTTTAGGGGTCGAGCAGTACTTC.

This rearrangement joins TRBV7-9 to TRBJ2-1; 11 bases match TRBD2. The germline V gene has CDR1 SEHNR and CDR2 FQNEAQ (reference sequence). The CDR3 has 16 amino acids. With 5 bases clipped from V and 2 bases from J, the junction kept 5 bases outside the gene matches. For the CDR3, the DNA is TGTGCCAGCAGCCCCTTAGCGGGAGGGCCCTACAATGAGCAGTTCTTC. Translating gives CASSPLAGGPYNEQFF.

This sequence joins TRBV18 and TRBJ1-1; the match to TRBD1 covers 7 bases. Germline CDR1 is KGHSH and CDR2 is LQKENI. This CDR3 is 14 amino acids long. V lost 6 bases, J lost 3 bases, and 7 bases stayed unmatched. The CDR3: CASSHDRADTEAFF. As DNA, the CDR3 is TGTGCCAGCTCGCACGACAGGGCTGACACTGAAGCTTTCTTT.

The rearrangement uses TRBV7-3 and TRBJ2-4; 12 nucleotides line up with TRBD2. Germline V CDR1 and CDR2: SGHTA, FQGTGA. The CDR3 has 19 residues. Trimming removed 2 bases from V and 9 bases from J; junction bases left unmatched: 17. CDR3 in amino acids: CASSLSAPQTSGRGAIQYF. The DNA for the CDR3 is TGTGCCAGCAGCTTATCGGCGCCTCAGACTAGCGGGAGAGGGGCCATTCAGTACTTC. Variable domain in full (rest from reference TRBV7-3 and TRBJ2-4): GAGVSQTPSNKVTEKGKYVELRCDPISGHTALYWYRQSLGQGPEFLIYFQGTGAADDSGLPNDRFFAVRPEGSVSTLKIQRTERGDSAVYLCASSLSAPQTSGRGAIQYFGAGTRLSVL.

Note on this clone: Other nucleotide sequences from this sample produce the same CDR3. This chain connects TRBV7-2 to TRBJ1-5, with 8 bases fitting TRBD1. Losses at the gene ends were 5 bases for V and 6 bases for J; bases not matched to a gene: 12. The CDR3 contains 16 residues. Germline V gives CDR1 SGHTA, CDR2 FQGNSA. CDR3 in DNA: TGTGCCAGCAGCATCATAGGGGCAGGGGGCGGTCAGCCCCAGCATTTT. This codes for CASSIIGAGGGQPQHF.